This T cell receptor beta chain is drawn from a study of CD8+ T cells in alopecia areata. Treatment reported: oral pan-JAK inhibitor, 5-10 mg twice daily. Details on this clone: Its antigen is currently unknown.

Study-level points and caveats: Scalp samples also yield sequences of resident alphabeta T cells from normal skin.

As the sequencing template, cDNA was produced by extracting RNA and reverse transcribing it. Repertoires were generated with immunoSEQ multiplex PCR, while TCRdb's copy carries only in-frame clones and drops some. The sample lists 150,000 to 200,000 clones, roughly 46% occurring once. The length of the CDR3 is 16 residues. Germline CDR1 is SNHLY and CDR2 is FYNNEI. Trimming removed 0 bases at V and 5 bases at J, with 11 bases between. The source was CD8+ T cells sorted from blood, collected between weeks 51 and 52, from a patient treated with tofacitinib. This chain links TRBV2 with TRBJ1-6, with D tentatively TRBD1 (5 bases). This receptor was taken from a human donor with alopecia areata. The CDR3 nucleotides are TGTGCCAGCAGTGAAGCAGACGGGGGTGATAATTCACCCCTCCACTTT. Its protein is CASSEADGGDNSPLHF.